The 27 T cell receptor beta chains in this list originate from one sample, sequenced in a study of tumor-infiltrating lymphocytes in oesophageal squamous cell carcinoma. TCRdb analysed the PCR reads with MiXCR anew, one entry per CDR3 protein. The sample includes fewer than 6,500 distinct CDR3 sequences, roughly 14% seen only once; the top ten take 17%. The material sequenced was esophageal tumor tissue. The receptor set was obtained from a male donor with esophageal squamous cell carcinoma.

This chain joins TRBV7-4 and TRBJ2-4, with a weak D call TRBD1 (6 bases). The CDR3 runs to 12 residues. Germline lookup yields CDR1 SGHVT and CDR2 SQSDAQ. The V end lost 5 bases, the J end lost 16 bases, and 18 bases lay between the germline ends. CDR3 nucleotide sequence: TGTGCCAGCAGCGAATGGGACACTGAAGCTTACTTC. As protein: CASSEWDTEAYF. Using reference TRBV7-4 and TRBJ2-4 for the parts outside the CDR3, the full variable domain is GAGVSQSPRYKVAKRGRDVALRCDSISGHVTLYWYRQTLGQGSEVLTYSQSDAQRDKSGRPSGRFSAERPERSVSTLKIQRTEQGDSAVYLCASSEWDTEAYFGAGTRLSVL.

This clonotype is medium-sized within its sample. CDR3 region: CASSERGGYTF. As DNA, the CDR3 is TGTGCCAGCAGTGAACGAGGAGGCTACACCTTC. This chain joins TRBV6-1 and TRBJ1-2; no definite D call. The length of the CDR3 is 11 residues. Germline V gene lookup returns CDR1 MNHNS and CDR2 SASEGT. V was shortened by 2 bases and J by 8 bases, with 6 bases between the two germline ends.

This clonotype is judged medium-sized (0.01 to 0.1%). Its ends do not fully match the called genes, so a read error is possible. The V gene is TRBV7-7, the J gene TRBJ2-5; 7 positions match TRBD1. This CDR3 comprises 14 residues. From germline, CDR1 is SSHAT and CDR2 FNYEAQ (reference sequence). CDR3 DNA sequence: TGTGCTAGCAGCTTAGTGGGACAGAAAGAGACCCAGTACTTC. Translated: CASSLVGQKETQYF.

This clonotype was observed at least ten times. The chain couples TRBV10-3 to TRBJ2-7; 9 positions agree with TRBD1. CDR1 and CDR2 from the germline V gene are ENHRY and SYGVKD. CDR3 size: 14 residues. V lost 4 bases, J lost 0 bases, and 1 base stayed unmatched. The CDR3 protein is CAISGQGDSYEQYF. The DNA of the CDR3 is TGTGCCATCAGTGGACAGGGGGACTCCTACGAGCAGTACTTC.

This clonotype appeared many times. The V gene is TRBV4-1, the J gene TRBJ1-1, with a possible D match to TRBD1 (5 bases). The CDR3 is made up of 14 amino acids. V was trimmed by 5 bases and J by 5 bases, leaving 15 bases between them. CDR1 is MGHRA, CDR2 YSYEKL, per germline. Written as DNA, the CDR3 is TGCGCCAGCAGCGGGTGGGGGGTAGGAACTGAAGCTTTCTTT. It is translated as CASSGWGVGTEAFF.

V is TRBV20-1 and J is TRBJ1-6; 10 bases line up with TRBD2. Near its end, the DNA agrees better with TRBJ2-7, so the J call may be wrong. Germline CDR1 is DFQATT and CDR2 is SNEGSKA (reference sequence). CDR3 length: 14 amino acids. CDR3: CSALAGAFLDEQYF. In nucleotides, the CDR3 is TGCAGTGCCCTAGCGGGGGCCTTTCTGGACGAGCAGTACTTC.

This clonotype was recorded many times. CDR3 sequence: CASSYTSGGQTGELFF. CDR3 DNA: TGTGCCAGCAGTTATACAAGCGGGGGCCAAACCGGGGAGCTGTTTTTT. This chain links TRBV6-1 with TRBJ2-2; 8 positions agree with TRBD2. V was clipped by 5 bases and J by 5 bases; unmatched bases: 10. The germline V gene has CDR1 MNHNS and CDR2 SASEGT. CDR3 length equals 16 residues.

At least ten counts were recorded for this clonotype. This rearrangement joins TRBV25-1 to TRBJ2-1; TRBD1 matches at 8 bases. The J call may not be correct, given that the DNA end is closer to TRBJ2-7. The CDR3 length is 13 residues. The germline V gene has CDR1 MGHDK and CDR2 SYGVNS. The CDR3 sequence is CASRLTGDYEQYF. CDR3 sequence (DNA): TGTGCCAGCAGATTGACAGGGGACTACGAGCAGTACTTC.

Ten or more counts support this clonotype. This chain uses TRBV5-4 with TRBJ2-1; a possible D gene is TRBD2 (6 bases). The better agreement between TRBJ2-7 and the DNA end casts doubt on the J call. CDR1 is SGHNT, CDR2 YYREEE, per germline (reference sequence). The CDR3 sequence is 15 residues long. This CDR3 reads CASSLYAGLGGEQYF. The CDR3 nucleotides read TGTGCCAGCAGCTTGTACGCGGGGCTGGGGGGCGAGCAGTACTTC.

This clonotype was detected many times. The chain carries TRBV11-2 and TRBJ1-1, with D hard to call. CDR3 length equals 13 residues. CDR1 is SGHAT, CDR2 FQNNGV, per germline. V was shortened by 5 bases and J by 1 base, with 8 bases between the two germline ends. In DNA form, the CDR3 reads TGTGCCAGCAGCGGCCGGGGGAACACTGAAGCTTTCTTT. Residues: CASSGRGNTEAFF.

Judged by abundance, this clonotype is medium-sized (0.01 to 0.1%). The chain couples TRBV6-1 to TRBJ2-7, with D possibly TRBD1 on 6 matching bases. The V end was cut by 1 base, the J end by 9 bases, with 10 bases between. CDR1 is MNHNS, CDR2 SASEGT, per germline. This CDR3 has 12 amino acids. Here the CDR3 DNA reads TGTGCCAGCAGTGAAGTTACAGGGCGGCAGTACTTC. It yields the protein CASSEVTGRQYF.

This clonotype was seen only a few times. The chain carries TRBV2 and TRBJ1-5; D call uncertain. The CDR3 length is 13 residues. Trimming took 4 bases from V and 2 from J, leaving 6 bases between them. CDR1 and CDR2 from the germline V gene are SNHLY and FYNNEI. CDR3 protein: CASSGQRNQPQHF. The CDR3, as DNA: TGTGCCAGCAGTGGACAACGCAATCAGCCCCAGCATTTT.

This clonotype was seen many times. This could be a read error, since a much larger clone is one nucleotide away. This chain joins TRBV12-3 or TRBV12-4 and TRBJ2-7; 8 bases fit TRBD2. V was pared by 2 bases and J by 7 bases, with 10 bases of the junction left unmatched. The CDR3 extends over 15 amino acids. The CDR3 is CASSLSGGSYNEQYF. For the CDR3, the DNA is TGTGCCAGCAGTTTAAGCGGGGGCTCCTACAATGAGCAGTACTTC.

This clonotype was seen ten or more times. The gene calls are TRBV28 and TRBJ1-6; no reliable D call. Germline V gives CDR1 MDHEN, CDR2 SYDVKM. This CDR3 has 14 amino acids. The V end lost 6 bases, the J end lost 10 bases, and 16 bases lay between the germline ends. The CDR3 DNA reads TGTGCCAGCAGGGTCGGGAGGGTGTGGTCACCCCTCCACTTT. Amino acid sequence: CASRVGRVWSPLHF.

This clonotype was seen repeatedly, ten times or more. The chain links TRBV6-4 to TRBJ2-3, with 11 nucleotides matching TRBD2. Germline V gives CDR1 MRHNA, CDR2 SNTAGT. J was trimmed by 7 bases and V by 4 bases; bases with no gene match: 7. This CDR3 is built from 15 residues. Here the CDR3 DNA reads TGTGCCAGCAGTGTTCTTAGCGGGGGGGGACATACGCAGTATTTT. Protein: CASSVLSGGGHTQYF.

As regards this clonotype: A read error may be the cause here, since a much bigger clone is one base away. The chain carries TRBV4-2 and TRBJ2-5; 11 bases are a match to TRBD2. Trimming cost V 0 bases and J 11 bases; bases outside gene matches: 14. CDR1 and CDR2 (germline): LGHNA, YNFKEQ. The CDR3 spans 17 residues. CDR3 sequence (DNA): TGTGCCAGCAGCCAAGAACTAGCGGGGGCCGCCTACAATGAGCAGTACTTC. This sequence encodes CASSQELAGAAYNEQYF.

This clonotype is termed medium-sized. Just one base apart from a much larger clone, this may be a read error. The chain couples TRBV7-2 to TRBJ2-5; D is perhaps TRBD2 (5 bases). This CDR3 is built from 14 residues. The germline V gene has CDR1 SGHTA and CDR2 FQGNSA. Trimming took off 1 base at V and 11 bases at J, with 17 bases between the two ends. The CDR3 here is CASSLESLREEQYF. DNA for the CDR3: TGTGCCAGCAGCTTAGAGTCTTTGAGGGAAGAGCAGTACTTC.

The chain joins TRBV18 to TRBJ2-1; 7 bases are a match to TRBD1. The DNA end lines up better with TRBJ2-7; the J call may be wrong. The CDR3 loop spans 15 amino acids. Germline CDR1 and CDR2: KGHSH and LQKENI. The CDR3 loop reads CASSPALGQSYEQYF. The CDR3 DNA is TGTGCCAGCTCACCAGCCTTGGGACAGTCCTACGAGCAGTACTTC.

In its sample, this clonotype ranks as medium-sized. V and J are TRBV11-2 and TRBJ2-3; tentatively, D is TRBD1 (5 bases). The germline V gene encodes CDR1 SGHAT and CDR2 FQNNGV. The length of the CDR3 is 16 residues. The germline V and J ends were trimmed by 1 base and 0 bases, with 11 bases remaining between them. This CDR3 reads CASSLGPRQSTDTQYF. CDR3 bases: TGTGCCAGCAGCTTAGGGCCGAGACAGAGCACAGATACGCAGTATTTT.

Ten or more counts support this clonotype. The rearrangement uses TRBV19 and TRBJ1-1, with a weak D call TRBD1 (5 bases). Germline V gene sequence: CDR1 LNHDA, CDR2 SQIVND (reference sequence). V dropped 4 bases and J dropped 1 base, with 10 bases sitting between them. The CDR3 is 14 residues long. The CDR3 protein is CASSKGTRNTEAFF. CDR3 DNA sequence: TGTGCCAGTAGTAAAGGGACCAGGAACACTGAAGCTTTCTTT.

Turning to this clonotype: This CDR3 fails to terminate in the conserved phenylalanine or tryptophan, so it likely reflects a read error. Because the CDR3's place on the DNA is in doubt, the DNA is left out and the CDR3 is given as listed by TCRdb. This chain connects TRBV12-3 or TRBV12-4 to TRBJ2-5; the tabulated D call, TRBD1, remains unverified against the DNA. The CDR3 adds up to 16 amino acids, both ends counted. The CDR3 sequence is CASSFTGYYNEQFFAP.

This clonotype showed up many times. This chain joins TRBV7-9 and TRBJ1-4, with 8 bases matching TRBD1. The J segment lost 4 bases and the V segment lost 5 bases, leaving 6 bases of the junction unmatched. Germline V gene sequence: CDR1 SEHNR, CDR2 FQNEAQ (reference sequence). The CDR3 runs to 15 residues. As DNA, the CDR3 is TGTGCCAGCAGCGTCAGGGGGCTGGATAATGAAAAACTGTTTTTT. Amino acid sequence: CASSVRGLDNEKLFF.

This clonotype came up many times. The J gene is TRBJ2-1, the V gene TRBV11-3, with TRBD2 identical over 9 bases. The CDR3 consists of 15 residues. Germline CDR1 is SGHNT and CDR2 is YENEEA. The V and J ends lost 5 bases and 6 bases, in that order; junction bases with no gene match: 8. Written as DNA, the CDR3 is TGTGCCAGCAGCCCCGGGCGGGGGGGCGGCAATGAGCAGTTCTTC. This translates into CASSPGRGGGNEQFF.

The rearrangement uses TRBV19 and TRBJ1-5, with D hard to call. The CDR3 contains 15 residues. Germline V gene sequence: CDR1 LNHDA, CDR2 SQIVND (reference sequence). V lost 7 bases and J lost 0, with 13 bases in between. Here the CDR3 DNA reads TGTGCCAGTACCTTCCGGGCCTATAGCAATCAGCCCCAGCATTTT. Amino acid sequence: CASTFRAYSNQPQHF.

This clonotype was counted many times. This chain connects TRBV5-6 to TRBJ2-5; either TRBD1 or TRBD2 may fit D (5 bases each). Germline V lookup: CDR1 SGHDT, CDR2 YYEEEE. Deletions cut 3 bases from V and 5 bases from J, with 11 bases between. CDR3 size: 13 residues. Here the CDR3 DNA reads TGTGCCAGCAGCTCCATAGGGACGGAGACCCAGTACTTC. As protein: CASSSIGTETQYF.

In its sample, this clonotype was seen many times. The chain is built from TRBV11-2 and TRBJ1-2; no firm D call. This CDR3 spans 12 amino acids. V lost 3 bases, J lost 6 bases, and 8 bases lay in between. Germline lookup yields CDR1 SGHAT and CDR2 FQNNGV. The CDR3 nucleotides read TGTGCCAGCAGCTTGTCGGACCATGGCTACACCTTC. This encodes CASSLSDHGYTF.

In its sample, this clonotype was seen many times. This sequence joins TRBV6-6 and TRBJ2-5; D gene uncertain. This CDR3 is built from 14 residues. The ends were cut back, 2 bases at V and 0 bases at J, with 7 bases in the middle. Looked up from germline, CDR1 is MNHNY and CDR2 is SVGAGI (reference sequence). CDR3 protein: CASSYGSDQETQYF. The DNA for the CDR3 is TGTGCCAGCAGTTACGGGTCAGACCAAGAGACCCAGTACTTC.